The entry that follows covers one T cell receptor (beta chain) sequence. Its antigen is currently unknown. This sequence may be a read error, since a much larger clone differs from it by one base. The sample comes from a study of neurological immune-mediated disorders. General study results and limits: Private repertoires in all groups were suggested by the absence of shared CDR3 amino acid sequences among expanded clones across subjects.

This CDR3 contains 16 residues. Germline CDR1 and CDR2: SGHDT and YYEEEE. Synthesis of cDNA was carried out by template-switch 5'RACE. The reaction used 10-nucleotide random UMIs. Each CDR3 protein is one row after TCRdb ran MiXCR on the 5' RACE reads. The sample shows roughly 41,000 distinct CDR3 sequences, more than 9.5% of them seen only once. Time point here: technical triplicate 1. This TCR derives from a man between 60 and 75 years old with HTLV-1-associated myelopathy (HAM/TSP). The V call is TRBV5-6, the J call TRBJ2-6; D perhaps matches TRBD2 (5 bases). The sequenced sample was PBMCs. DNA for the CDR3: TGTGCCGGCAGCTTGCTCGTCGGGGCTGGGGCCAACGTCCTGACTTTC. Translating it yields CAGSLLVGAGANVLTF.